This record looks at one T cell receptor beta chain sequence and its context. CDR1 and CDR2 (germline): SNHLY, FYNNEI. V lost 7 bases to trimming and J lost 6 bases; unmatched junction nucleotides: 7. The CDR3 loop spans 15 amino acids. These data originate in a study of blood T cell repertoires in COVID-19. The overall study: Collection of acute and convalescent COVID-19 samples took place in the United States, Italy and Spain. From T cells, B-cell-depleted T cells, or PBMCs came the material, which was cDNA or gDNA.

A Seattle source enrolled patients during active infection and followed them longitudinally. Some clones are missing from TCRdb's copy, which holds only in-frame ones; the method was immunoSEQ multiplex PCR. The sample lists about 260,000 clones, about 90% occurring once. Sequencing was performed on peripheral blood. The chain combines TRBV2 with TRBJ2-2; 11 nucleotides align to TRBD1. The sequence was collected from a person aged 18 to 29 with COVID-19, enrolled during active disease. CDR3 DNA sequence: TGTGCCAGCATGAGTGGACAGGGGGCCGCCGGGGAGCTGTTTTTT. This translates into CASMSGQGAAGELFF. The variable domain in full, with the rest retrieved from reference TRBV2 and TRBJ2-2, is EPEVTQTPSHQVTQMGQEVILRCVPISNHLYFYWYRQILGQKVEFLVSFYNNEISEKSEIFDDQFSVERPDGSNFTLKIRSTKLEDSAMYFCASMSGQGAAGELFFGEGSRLTVL.